This section outlines one T cell receptor (beta chain) sequence together with its context. This sample was taken from a study of blood T cell repertoires in COVID-19. For the study at large: From the United States, Italy and Spain came samples of acute and convalescent COVID-19. PBMCs, B-cell-depleted T cells, or T cells were the source of the cDNA or gDNA that made up the material.

Original analysis: Cell counts per sample came from amplifying reference gene primers. Assay: immunoSEQ multiplex PCR; the TCRdb copy retains only in-frame clones and omits some. D and trimming come from the DNA, and the V and J calls and clone size come from that table. This sample has around 60,000 clones, with around 87% found just once. V was clipped by 0 bases and J by 4 bases; unmatched bases: 8. The CDR3 runs to 17 residues. The germline V gene encodes CDR1 SQVTM and CDR2 ANQGSEA. The chain couples TRBV29-1 to TRBJ2-3, with 12 bases fitting TRBD2. Sequencing was carried out using peripheral blood. The sequence derives from a man in his sixties with active COVID-19. The CDR3 DNA reads TGCAGCGTTGAAGATCCGGCTAGCGGGGGGGAGCCAGATACGCAGTATTTT. Protein: CSVEDPASGGEPDTQYF.